This T cell receptor (beta chain) is from a study of control samples from healthy donors and cancer patients. The table came from immunoSEQ multiplex PCR; TCRdb's copy has only in-frame clones and leaves some out. The sample lists about 190,000 clones, 90% to 95% seen once, with approximately 1.8% in the top ten. V was shortened by 10 bases and J by 0 bases, with 20 bases between the two germline ends. CDR3 length: 16 amino acids. Germline V lookup: CDR1 SNHLY, CDR2 FYNNEI. This clone was seen just once. The sequencing input was blood. This TCR came from a man aged 25 to 45 in good health. V is TRBV2 and J is TRBJ2-3, with D possibly being TRBD2 (6 bases). CDR3 residues: CANERPGTFSTDTQYF. CDR3 coding DNA: TGTGCCAATGAGCGGCCCGGGACTTTCAGCACAGATACGCAGTATTTT.